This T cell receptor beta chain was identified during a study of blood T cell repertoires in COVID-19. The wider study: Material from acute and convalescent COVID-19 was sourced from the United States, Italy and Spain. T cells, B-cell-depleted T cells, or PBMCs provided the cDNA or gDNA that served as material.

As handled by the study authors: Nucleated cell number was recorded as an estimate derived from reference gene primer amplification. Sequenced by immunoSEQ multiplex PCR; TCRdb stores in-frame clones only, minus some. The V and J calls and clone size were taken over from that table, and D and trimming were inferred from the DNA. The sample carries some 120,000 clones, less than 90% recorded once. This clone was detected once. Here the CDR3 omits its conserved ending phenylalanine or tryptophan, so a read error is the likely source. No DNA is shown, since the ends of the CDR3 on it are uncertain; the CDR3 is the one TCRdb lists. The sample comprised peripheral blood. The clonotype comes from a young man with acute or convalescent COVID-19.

The CDR3 region is CASSLKGGIGPYL. The V call is TRBV12-3 or TRBV12-4, the J call TRBJ1-2; the table's D call TRBD1 went unverified against the DNA. The CDR3 region is 13 residues in length, termini included.